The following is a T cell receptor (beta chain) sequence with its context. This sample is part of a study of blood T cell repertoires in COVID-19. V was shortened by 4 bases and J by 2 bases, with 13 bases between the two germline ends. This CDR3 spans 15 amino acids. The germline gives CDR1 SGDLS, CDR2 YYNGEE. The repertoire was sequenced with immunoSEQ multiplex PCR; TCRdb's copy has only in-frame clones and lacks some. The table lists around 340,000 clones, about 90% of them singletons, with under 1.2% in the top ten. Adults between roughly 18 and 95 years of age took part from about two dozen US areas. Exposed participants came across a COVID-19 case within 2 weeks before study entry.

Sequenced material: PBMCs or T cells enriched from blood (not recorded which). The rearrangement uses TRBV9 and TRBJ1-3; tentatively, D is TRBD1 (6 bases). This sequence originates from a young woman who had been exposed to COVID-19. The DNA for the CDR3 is TGTGCCAGCAGCACCTCAGGGGCCACTGGAAACACCATATATTTT. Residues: CASSTSGATGNTIYF.